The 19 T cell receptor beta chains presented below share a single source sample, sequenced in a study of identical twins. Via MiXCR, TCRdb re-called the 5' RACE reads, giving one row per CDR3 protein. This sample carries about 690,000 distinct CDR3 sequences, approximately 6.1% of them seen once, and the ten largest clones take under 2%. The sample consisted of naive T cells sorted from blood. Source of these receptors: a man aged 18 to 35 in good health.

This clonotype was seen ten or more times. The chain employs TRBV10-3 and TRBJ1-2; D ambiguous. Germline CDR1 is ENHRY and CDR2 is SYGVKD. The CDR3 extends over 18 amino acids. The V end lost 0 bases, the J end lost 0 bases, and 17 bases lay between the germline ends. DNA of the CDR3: TGTGCCATCAGTGAGTCAACAAGTTCGGCAGTAACTAACTATGGCTACACCTTC. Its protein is CAISESTSSAVTNYGYTF.

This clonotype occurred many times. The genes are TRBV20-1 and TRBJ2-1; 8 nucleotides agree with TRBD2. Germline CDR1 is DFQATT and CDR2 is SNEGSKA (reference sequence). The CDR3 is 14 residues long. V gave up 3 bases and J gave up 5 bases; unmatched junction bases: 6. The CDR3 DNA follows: TGCAGTGCTAGCGGGAGGGCCCTCCACAATGAGCAGTTCTTC. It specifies CSASGRALHNEQFF.

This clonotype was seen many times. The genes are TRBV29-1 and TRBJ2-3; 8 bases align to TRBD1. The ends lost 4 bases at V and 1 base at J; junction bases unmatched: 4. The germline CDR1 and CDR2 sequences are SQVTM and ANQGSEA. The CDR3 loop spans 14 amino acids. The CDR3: CSVAPGQGTDTQYF. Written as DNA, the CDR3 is TGCAGCGTTGCCCCGGGACAGGGCACAGATACGCAGTATTTT.

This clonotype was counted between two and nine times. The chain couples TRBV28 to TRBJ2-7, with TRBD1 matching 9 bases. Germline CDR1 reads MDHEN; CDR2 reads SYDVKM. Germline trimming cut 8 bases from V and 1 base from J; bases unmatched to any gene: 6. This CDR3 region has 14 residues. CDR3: CASVRDRASYEQYF. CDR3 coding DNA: TGTGCCAGCGTCCGGGACAGGGCGTCCTACGAGCAGTACTTC.

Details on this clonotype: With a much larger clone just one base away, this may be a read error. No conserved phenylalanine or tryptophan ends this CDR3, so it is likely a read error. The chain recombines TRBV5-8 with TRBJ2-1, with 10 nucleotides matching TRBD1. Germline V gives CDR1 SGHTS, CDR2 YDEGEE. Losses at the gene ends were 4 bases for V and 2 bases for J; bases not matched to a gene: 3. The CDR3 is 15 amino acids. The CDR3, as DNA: TGTGCCAGCAGCCAAGGGACAGGGGCCTACAATGAGCAGTTCTCC. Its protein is CASSQGTGAYNEQFS.

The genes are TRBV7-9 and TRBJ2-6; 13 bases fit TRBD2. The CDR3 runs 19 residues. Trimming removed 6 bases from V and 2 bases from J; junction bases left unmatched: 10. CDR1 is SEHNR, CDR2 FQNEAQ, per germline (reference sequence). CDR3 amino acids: CASSPYTSGRATGANVLTF. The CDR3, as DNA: TGTGCCAGCAGTCCATACACTAGCGGGAGGGCCACTGGGGCCAACGTCCTGACTTTC.

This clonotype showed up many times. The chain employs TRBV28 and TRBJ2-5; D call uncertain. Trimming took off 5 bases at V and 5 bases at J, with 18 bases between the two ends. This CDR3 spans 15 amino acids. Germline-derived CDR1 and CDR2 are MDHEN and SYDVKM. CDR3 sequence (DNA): TGTGCCAGCAGTCCCTTATCGCCCGACGGGGAGACCCAGTACTTC. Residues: CASSPLSPDGETQYF.

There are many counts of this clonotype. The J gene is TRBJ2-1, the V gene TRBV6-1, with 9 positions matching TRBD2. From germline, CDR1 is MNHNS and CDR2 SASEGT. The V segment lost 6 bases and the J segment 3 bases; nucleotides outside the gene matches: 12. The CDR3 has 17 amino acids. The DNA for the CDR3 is TGTGCCAGCAGCCCCGGAACGTTAGCGGGGGTCTACAATGAGCAGTTCTTC. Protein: CASSPGTLAGVYNEQFF.

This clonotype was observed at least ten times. CDR3 sequence (DNA): TGTGCCAGCAGCCGCTTAGGCACAGATACGCAGTATTTT. Residues: CASSRLGTDTQYF. The V and J genes are TRBV7-3 and TRBJ2-3; the D is unclear. Looked up from germline, CDR1 is SGHTA and CDR2 is FQGTGA. The CDR3 is 13 amino acids. The V gene lost 5 bases and the J gene lost 1 base, with 7 bases spanning the gap.

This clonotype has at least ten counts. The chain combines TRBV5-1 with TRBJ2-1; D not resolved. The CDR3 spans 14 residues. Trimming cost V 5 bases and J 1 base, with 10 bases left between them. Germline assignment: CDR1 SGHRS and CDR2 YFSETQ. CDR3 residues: CASRIDGSYNEQFF. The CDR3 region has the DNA TGCGCCAGCAGGATCGATGGGTCCTACAATGAGCAGTTCTTC.

The CDR3 loop is CASSVGLVPYEQYF. CDR3 nucleotide sequence: TGTGCCAGCAGCGTAGGGCTAGTTCCCTACGAGCAGTACTTC. J is TRBJ2-7 and V is TRBV9, with D unclear. The length of the CDR3 is 14 residues. V lost 0 bases and J 2 bases, leaving 9 bases between the germline ends. Germline CDR1 is SGDLS and CDR2 is YYNGEE.

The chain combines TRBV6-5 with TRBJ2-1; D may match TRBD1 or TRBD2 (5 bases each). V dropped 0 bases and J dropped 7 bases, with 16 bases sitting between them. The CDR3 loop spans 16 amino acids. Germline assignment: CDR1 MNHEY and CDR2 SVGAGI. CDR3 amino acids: CASSYSWWGPRNEQFF. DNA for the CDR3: TGTGCCAGCAGTTACTCATGGTGGGGACCACGAAATGAGCAGTTCTTC.

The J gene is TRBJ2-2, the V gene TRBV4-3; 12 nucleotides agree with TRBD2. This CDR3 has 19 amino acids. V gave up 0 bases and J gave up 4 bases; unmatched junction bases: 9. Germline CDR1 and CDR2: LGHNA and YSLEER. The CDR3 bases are TGCGCCAGCAGCCAAGATAGGCTAGCGGGAGGGATGGGCACCGGGGAGCTGTTTTTT. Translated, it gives CASSQDRLAGGMGTGELFF.

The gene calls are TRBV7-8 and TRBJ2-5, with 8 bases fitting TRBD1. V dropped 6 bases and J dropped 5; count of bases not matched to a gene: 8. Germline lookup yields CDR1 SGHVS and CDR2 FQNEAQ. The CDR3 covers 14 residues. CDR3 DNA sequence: TGTGCCAGCAGTTATTTACAGGGGGTCGAGACCCAGTACTTC. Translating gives CASSYLQGVETQYF.

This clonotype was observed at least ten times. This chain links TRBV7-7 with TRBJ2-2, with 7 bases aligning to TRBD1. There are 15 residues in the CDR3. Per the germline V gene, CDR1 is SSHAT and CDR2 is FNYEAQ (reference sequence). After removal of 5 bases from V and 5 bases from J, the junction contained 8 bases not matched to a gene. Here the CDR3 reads CASSPDRVQTGELFF. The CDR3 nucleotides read TGTGCCAGCAGCCCTGACAGGGTTCAGACCGGGGAGCTGTTTTTT.

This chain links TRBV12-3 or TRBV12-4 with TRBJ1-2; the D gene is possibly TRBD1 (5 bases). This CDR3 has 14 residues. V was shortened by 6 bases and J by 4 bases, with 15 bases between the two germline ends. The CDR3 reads CASRQQAQGYGYTF. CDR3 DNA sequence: TGTGCCAGCAGGCAACAGGCGCAGGGCTATGGCTACACCTTC.

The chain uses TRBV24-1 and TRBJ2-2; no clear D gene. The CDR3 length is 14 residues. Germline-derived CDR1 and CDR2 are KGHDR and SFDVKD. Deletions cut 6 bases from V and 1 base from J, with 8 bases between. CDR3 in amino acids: CATSKWENTGELFF. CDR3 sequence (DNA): TGTGCCACCAGTAAATGGGAGAACACCGGGGAGCTGTTTTTT.

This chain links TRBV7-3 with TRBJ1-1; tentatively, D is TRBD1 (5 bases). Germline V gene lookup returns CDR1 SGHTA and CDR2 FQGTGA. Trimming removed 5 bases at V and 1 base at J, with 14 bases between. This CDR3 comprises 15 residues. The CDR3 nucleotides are TGTGCCAGCAGCCCCCGCGGGGGAGGGAACACTGAAGCTTTCTTT. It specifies CASSPRGGGNTEAFF.

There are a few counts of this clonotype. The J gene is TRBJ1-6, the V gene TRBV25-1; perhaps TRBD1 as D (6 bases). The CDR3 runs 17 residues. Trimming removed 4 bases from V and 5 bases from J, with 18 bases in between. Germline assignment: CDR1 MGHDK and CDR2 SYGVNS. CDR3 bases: TGTGCCAGCAGTGCCACAGGGCGGGCCACCGATAATTCACCCCTCCACTTT. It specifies CASSATGRATDNSPLHF. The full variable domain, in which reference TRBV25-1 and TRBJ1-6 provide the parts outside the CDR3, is EADIYQTPRYLVIGTGKKITLECSQTMGHDKMYWYQQDPGMELHLIHYSYGVNSTEKGDLSSESTVSRIRTEHFPLTLESARPSHTSQYLCASSATGRATDNSPLHFGNGTRLTVT.